This T cell receptor beta chain stems from a study of CD8+ T cells in alopecia areata. Study-wide results and limits: Especially in alopecia totalis/universalis, lesional scalp showed greater clonality than normal scalp did.

Treatment defined: oral pan-JAK inhibitor, 5-10 mg twice daily. The sorting of PBMCs gave CD4+ and CD8+ T cells. A word on this clone: The antigen remains undetermined. Other DNA sequences within the sample encode an identical CDR3.

After isolation, RNA underwent reverse transcription to generate cDNA as the sequencing template. Sequencing used immunoSEQ multiplex PCR; TCRdb keeps in-frame clones, though not all of them. The sample records some 190,000 clones, under 80% being singletons. V lost 4 bases and J lost 3, with 1 base in between. This CDR3 contains 11 residues. The germline V gene encodes CDR1 MGHDK and CDR2 SYGVNS. The receptor was isolated from a human donor with alopecia areata. J is TRBJ2-1 and V is TRBV25-1; no firm D call. The material was CD4+ T cells sorted from blood, obtained at approximately week 50, from a patient treated with tofacitinib. CDR3 bases: TGTGCCAGCAGTGGCTACAATGAGCAGTTCTTC. This encodes CASSGYNEQFF.